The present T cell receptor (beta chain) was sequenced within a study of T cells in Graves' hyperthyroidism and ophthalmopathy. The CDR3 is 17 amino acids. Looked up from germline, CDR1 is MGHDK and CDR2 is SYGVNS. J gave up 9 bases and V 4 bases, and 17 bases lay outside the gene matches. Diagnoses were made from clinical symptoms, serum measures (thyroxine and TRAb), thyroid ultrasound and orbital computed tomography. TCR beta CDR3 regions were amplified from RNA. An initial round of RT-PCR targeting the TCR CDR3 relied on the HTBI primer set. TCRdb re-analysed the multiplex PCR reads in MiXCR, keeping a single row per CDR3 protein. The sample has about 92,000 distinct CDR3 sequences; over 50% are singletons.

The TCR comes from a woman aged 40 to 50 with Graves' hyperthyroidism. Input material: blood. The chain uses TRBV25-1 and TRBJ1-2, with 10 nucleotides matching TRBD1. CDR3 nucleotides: TGTGCCAGCAGTGCTAGAGTGAAGGACAGGGGGGCGGGTAGCTACACCTTC. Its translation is CASSARVKDRGAGSYTF.